Listed below are T cell receptor delta chains from one sample, sequenced in a study of delta chains in infants with herpesvirus infections. TCRdb used CATT to re-call clones from the RT-PCR reads. The repertoire holds over 2,500 delta-chain clones, with more than 35% as singletons. This sample comprised peripheral blood, obtained at time point 4 of longitudinal follow-up. The receptors come from a human donor who was a Ugandan infant, either HIV-exposed or HIV-unexposed (not recorded which). Each CDR3 is given with its conserved first and last residue. A D gene is named only where the DNA matches it firmly. Size is omitted from some rows. Given values are once, few, many or a class for expanded clones.

>TRDJ1|TRDV2|TRDD3|few
CACDTDEVLGERDYTDKLIF
TGTGCCTGTGACACCGACGAGGTACTGGGGGAAAGAGACTACACCGATAAACTCATCTTT
>TRDJ1|TRDV1|.|.
CALGEPLSSNFMGDDTDKLIF
TGTGCTCTTGGGGAACCTCTCTCTTCGAATTTTATGGGAGACGACACCGATAAACTCATCTTT
>TRDJ1|TRDV2|TRDD3|.
CACDPIPIWGLGDTDKLIF
TGTGCCTGTGACCCGATACCCATATGGGGACTGGGGGATACCGATAAACTCATCTTT
>TRDJ1|TRDV1|TRDD3|once
CALEEPVRLGDTRASYTDKLIF
TGTGCTCTTGAGGAACCGGTCCGACTGGGGGATACGCGTGCATCGTACACCGATAAACTCATCTTT
>TRDJ1|TRDV3|TRDD3|.
CAFSLTVLGDIKRYTDKLIF
TGTGCCTTTAGCTTAACGGTACTGGGGGATATAAAAAGGTACACCGATAAACTCATCTTT
>TRDJ1|TRDV1|TRDD3|medium-sized
CALGEACFPKEHTGGYADKLIF
TGTGCTCTTGGGGAAGCTTGTTTCCCCAAGGAACATACTGGGGGATACGCGGACAAACTCATCTTT
>TRDJ2|TRDV1|TRDD3|few
CALGGGPSYWGSTAQLFF
TGTGCTCTTGGGGGGGGGCCTTCTTACTGGGGGTCAACAGCACAACTCTTCTTT
>TRDJ1|TRDV2|TRDD3|.
CACDTVRVLGDTGKLIF
TGTGCCTGTGACACCGTCAGAGTACTGGGGGATACGGGTAAACTCATCTTT
>TRDJ1|TRDV2|TRDD3|.
CACDTGYGGYGKLIF
TGTGCCTGTGACACCGGTTATGGGGGATACGGTAAACTCATCTTT
>TRDJ3|TRDV2|TRDD3|.
CACDLLGDTPPSSWDTRQMFF
TGTGCCTGTGACCTACTGGGGGATACCCCGCCTAGCTCCTGGGACACCCGACAGATGTTTTTC
>TRDJ4|TRDV2|.|.
CACDTIGRRGVARPLIF
TGTGCCTGTGACACCATCGGCCGGAGGGGGGTTGCCAGACCCCTGATCTTT
>TRDJ1|TRDV2|TRDD3|few
CACDTLAGGYADKLIF
TGTGCCTGTGACACCTTGGCTGGGGGATACGCCGATAAACTCATCTTT
>TRDJ1|TRDV1|TRDD3|.
CALGDWYLPYWGAYTDKLIF
TGTGCTCTTGGGGATTGGTACCTCCCCTACTGGGGGGCTTACACCGATAAACTCATCTTT
>TRDJ3|TRDV2|TRDD3|few
CACDTGWGSSWDTRQMFF
TGTGCCTGTGACACGGGATGGGGGAGCTCCTGGGACACCCGACAGATGTTTTTC
>TRDJ1|TRDV2|TRDD3|.
CACDSTGGHPYTDKLIF
TGTGCCTGTGACAGTACTGGGGGCCATCCGTACACCGATAAACTCATCTTT
>TRDJ3|TRDV2|TRDD3|.
CACDGLGDGSWDTRQIFF
TGTGCCTGTGACGGACTGGGGGATGGGTCCTGGGACACCCGACAGATATTTTTC
>TRDJ1|TRDV1|TRDD3|few
CALGARTVYWGIRSWKGIIF
TGTGCTCTTGGTGCCCGGACCGTATACTGGGGGATACGCAGTTGGAAGGGTATCATCTTT